This T cell receptor beta chain was obtained from a study of T cell repertoires in ileal Crohn's disease. Trimming removed 0 bases at V and 3 bases at J, with 4 bases between. Germline CDR1 SGHDT, CDR2 YYEEEE. The CDR3 has 12 residues. Concerning this clone: Other DNA sequences in the same sample also yield this CDR3.

Method: immunoSEQ multiplex PCR; TCRdb's copy keeps in-frame clones and lacks some. This sample yields about 16,000 clones, of which almost 90% are seen a single time; around 5.4% belongs to the top ten. The source is an adult with Crohn's disease. Sequenced sample: ileal tissue. The chain combines TRBV5-6 with TRBJ2-7; D not certain. The CDR3 here is CASSLGLYEQYF. The CDR3 DNA follows: TGTGCCAGCAGCTTGGGACTCTACGAGCAGTACTTC.